This T cell receptor (beta chain) derives from a study of blood T cell repertoires in COVID-19. About the study: Samples came from the United States, Italy and Spain, spanning acute and convalescent COVID-19. T cells, B-cell-depleted T cells, or PBMCs supplied cDNA or gDNA.

Germline V gene data show CDR1 as MGHRA and CDR2 as YSYEKL. J gave up 7 bases and V 2 bases, and 14 bases lay outside the gene matches. There are 17 residues in the CDR3. Original methodology: Estimated nucleated cell counts came from reference gene primer amplification. This table comes from immunoSEQ multiplex PCR, and its TCRdb copy is limited to in-frame clones, with some not included. V, J and clone size are taken as reported in that table, and D and trimming were inferred from the DNA itself. In the table there are fewer than 200,000 clones, around nine tenths of which are singletons. The chain is built from TRBV4-1 and TRBJ1-3; 7 bases are shared with TRBD1. This clonotype originated in a woman between 65 and 79 years old with COVID-19, enrolled during active disease. Sequencing was carried out using peripheral blood. CDR3 nucleotides: TGCGCCAGCAGCCAATCCAAGGGCGGGACAGCTCTTAACACCATATATTTT. Its translation: CASSQSKGGTALNTIYF.